The clone carrying this T cell receptor beta chain was observed many times. The antigen remains unidentified. The library targeted TCRbeta and was prepared with unique molecular identifiers. One entry per CDR3 protein, called by TCRdb with MiXCR from the PCR reads. The sample includes almost 250,000 distinct CDR3 sequences, about 25% of them seen just once. This CDR3 is built from 11 residues. The V gene's germline CDR1 is DFQATT and CDR2 SNEGSKA (reference sequence). The V and J ends lost 6 bases and 4 bases respectively, with 7 bases between them. This entry comes from a study of T-cell reconstitution after alpha-beta-depleted transplantation in children. Study results and caveats: Day-60 TCRbeta diversity that was high in some patients was derived from surviving recipient T cells and thymic progenitors. Several hundred graft clones that had expanded were reportedly the source of alpha-beta T cells about two months after transplant.

Sequences were derived from PBMCs, sampled before TCRalphabeta/CD19-depleted stem cell transplant. This TCR came from a girl aged 2 to 9 with Fanconi anemia, due to receive a stem cell transplant. The chain recombines TRBV20-1 with TRBJ2-1; D unclear. CDR3 in amino acids: CSAVRYNEQFF. DNA for the CDR3: TGCAGTGCCGTCCGGTACAATGAGCAGTTCTTC.